In its sample, the clone carrying this T cell receptor beta chain was seen many times. Antigen specificity is unknown. The sample originates from a study of T cells in Graves' hyperthyroidism and ophthalmopathy. Study outcomes and limitations: Ophthalmopathy was predicted by the model a median of approximately 6.6 months ahead of onset.

Patients between 18 and 65 years old had hyperthyroidism, newly diagnosed and lasting under 2 months. Criteria for exclusion of patients were uncontrolled infection, other autoimmune disease, pregnancy or lactation. The authors took PBMCs from roughly 9.7 ml fresh peripheral blood. RNA transcripts yielded amplified TCR beta CDR3 regions. Carried out on the TCR CDR3, a first-round RT-PCR used the HTBI primer set. In TCRdb, the multiplex PCR reads were re-called with MiXCR into one record per CDR3 protein. The sample contains fewer than 650,000 distinct CDR3 sequences, 11% to 15% of which appear only once. The source of this sequence is a woman aged 30 to 39 with Graves' hyperthyroidism that later progressed to Graves' ophthalmopathy. The sequenced material came from blood.

The CDR3 DNA sequence: TGTGCCACTTCACGGAGGGACCACTATGGCTACACCTTC. It codes for CATSRRDHYGYTF. The chain has TRBV6-2 or TRBV6-3 and TRBJ1-2; tentative D call: TRBD1 (5 bases). The V gene's germline CDR1 is MNHEY and CDR2 SVGEGT. V was trimmed by 10 bases and J by 3 bases, leaving 15 bases between them. This CDR3 is built from 13 residues.